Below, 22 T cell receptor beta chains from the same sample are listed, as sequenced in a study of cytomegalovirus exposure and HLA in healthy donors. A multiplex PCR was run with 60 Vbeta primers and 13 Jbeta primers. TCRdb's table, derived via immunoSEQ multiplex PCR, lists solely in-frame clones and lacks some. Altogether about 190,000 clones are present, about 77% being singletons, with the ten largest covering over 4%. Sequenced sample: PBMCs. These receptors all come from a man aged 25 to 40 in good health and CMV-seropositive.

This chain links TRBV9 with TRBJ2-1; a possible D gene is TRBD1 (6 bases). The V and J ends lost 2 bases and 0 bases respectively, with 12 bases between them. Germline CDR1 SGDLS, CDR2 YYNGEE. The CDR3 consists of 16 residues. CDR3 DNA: TGTGCCAGCAGCGTCAGGGGAGATCCCTCCTACAATGAGCAGTTCTTC. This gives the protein CASSVRGDPSYNEQFF.

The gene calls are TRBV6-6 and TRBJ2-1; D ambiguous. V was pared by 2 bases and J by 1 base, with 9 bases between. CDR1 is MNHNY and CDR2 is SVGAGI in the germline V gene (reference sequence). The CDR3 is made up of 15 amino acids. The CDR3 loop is CASSYLAPSYNEQFF. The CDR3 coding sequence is TGTGCCAGCAGTTACCTGGCTCCTTCCTACAATGAGCAGTTCTTC.

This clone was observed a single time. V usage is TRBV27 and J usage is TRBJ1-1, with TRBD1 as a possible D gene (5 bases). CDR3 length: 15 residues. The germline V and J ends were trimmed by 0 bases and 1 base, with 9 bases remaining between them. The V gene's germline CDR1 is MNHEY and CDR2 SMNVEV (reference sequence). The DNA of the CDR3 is TGTGCCAGCAGTTTATCGAGGCAGGGGAACACTGAAGCTTTCTTT. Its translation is CASSLSRQGNTEAFF.

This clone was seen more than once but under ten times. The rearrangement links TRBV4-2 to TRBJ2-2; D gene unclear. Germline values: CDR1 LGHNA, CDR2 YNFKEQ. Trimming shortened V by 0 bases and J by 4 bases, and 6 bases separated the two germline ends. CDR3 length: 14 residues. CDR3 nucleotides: TGTGCCAGCAGCCAAGATCTATCCACCGGGGAGCTGTTTTTT. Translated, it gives CASSQDLSTGELFF.

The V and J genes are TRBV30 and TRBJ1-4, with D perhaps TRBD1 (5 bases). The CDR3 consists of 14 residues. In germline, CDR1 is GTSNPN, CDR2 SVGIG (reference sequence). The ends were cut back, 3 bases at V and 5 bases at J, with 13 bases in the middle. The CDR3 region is CAWSRAVKNEKLFF. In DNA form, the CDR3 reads TGTGCCTGGAGCAGGGCCGTGAAAAATGAAAAACTGTTTTTT.

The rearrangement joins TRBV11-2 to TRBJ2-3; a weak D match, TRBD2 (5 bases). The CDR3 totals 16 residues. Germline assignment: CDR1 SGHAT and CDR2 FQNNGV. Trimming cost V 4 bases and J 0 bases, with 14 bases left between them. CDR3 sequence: CASSWPRTGSTDTQYF. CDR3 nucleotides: TGTGCCAGCAGCTGGCCCCGGACGGGGAGCACAGATACGCAGTATTTT.

The CDR3 DNA reads as TGTGCCACCAGCAGGGACAGGGACAGCGACATTCAGTACTTC. Its translation: CATSRDRDSDIQYF. The chain carries TRBV15 and TRBJ2-4; 8 nucleotides line up with TRBD1. This CDR3 is 14 amino acids long. Germline V gene data show CDR1 as LNHNV and CDR2 as YYDKDF (reference sequence). The V and J ends lost 3 bases and 8 bases, in that order; junction bases with no gene match: 6. The full variable domain, its missing parts supplied by reference TRBV15 and TRBJ2-4, is DAMVIQNPRYQVTQFGKPVTLSCSQTLNHNVMYWYQQKSSQAPKLLFHYYDKDFNNEADTPDNFQSRRPNTSFCFLDIRSPGLGDTAMYLCATSRDRDSDIQYFGAGTRLSVL.

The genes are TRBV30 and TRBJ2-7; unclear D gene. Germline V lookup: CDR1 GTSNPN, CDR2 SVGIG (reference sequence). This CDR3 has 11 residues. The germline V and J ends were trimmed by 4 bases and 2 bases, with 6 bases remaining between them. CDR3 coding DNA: TGTGCCTGGACCAGTGCCTACGAGCAGTACTTC. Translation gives CAWTSAYEQYF.

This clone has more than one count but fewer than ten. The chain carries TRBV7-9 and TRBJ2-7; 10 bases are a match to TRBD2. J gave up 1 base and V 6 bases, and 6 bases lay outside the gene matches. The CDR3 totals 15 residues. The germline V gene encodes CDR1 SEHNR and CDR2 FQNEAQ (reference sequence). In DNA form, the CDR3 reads TGTGCCAGCAGGGGCGGGACTAGCGTTTCCTACGAGCAGTACTTC. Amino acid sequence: CASRGGTSVSYEQYF.

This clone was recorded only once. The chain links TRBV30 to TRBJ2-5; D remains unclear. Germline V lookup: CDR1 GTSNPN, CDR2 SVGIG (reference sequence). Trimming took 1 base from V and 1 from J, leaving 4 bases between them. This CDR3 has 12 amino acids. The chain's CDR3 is CAWSALQETQYF. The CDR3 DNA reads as TGTGCCTGGAGTGCCCTCCAAGAGACCCAGTACTTC.

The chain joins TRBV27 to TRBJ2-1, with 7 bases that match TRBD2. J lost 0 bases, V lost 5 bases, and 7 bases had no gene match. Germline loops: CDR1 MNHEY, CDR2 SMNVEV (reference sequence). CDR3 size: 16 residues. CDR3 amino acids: CASSGPSGSSYNEQFF. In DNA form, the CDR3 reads TGTGCCAGCAGTGGGCCTAGCGGAAGCTCCTACAATGAGCAGTTCTTC.

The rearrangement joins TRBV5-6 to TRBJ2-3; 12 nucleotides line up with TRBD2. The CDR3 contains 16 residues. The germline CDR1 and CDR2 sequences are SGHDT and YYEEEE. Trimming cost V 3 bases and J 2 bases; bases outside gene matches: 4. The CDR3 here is CASSWRTSGNTDTQYF. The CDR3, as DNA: TGTGCCAGCAGCTGGAGGACTAGCGGGAACACAGATACGCAGTATTTT. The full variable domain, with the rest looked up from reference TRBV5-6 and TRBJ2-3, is DAGVTQSPTHLIKTRGQQVTLRCSPKSGHDTVSWYQQALGQGPQFIFQYYEEEERQRGNFPDRFSGHQFPNYSSELNVNALLLGDSALYLCASSWRTSGNTDTQYFGPGTRLTVL.

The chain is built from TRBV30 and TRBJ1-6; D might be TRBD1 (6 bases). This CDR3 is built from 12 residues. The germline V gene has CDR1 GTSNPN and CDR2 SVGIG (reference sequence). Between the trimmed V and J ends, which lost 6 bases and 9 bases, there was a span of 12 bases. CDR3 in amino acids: CACSTGSSPLHF. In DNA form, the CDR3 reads TGTGCCTGTTCAACAGGGAGTTCACCCCTCCACTTT.

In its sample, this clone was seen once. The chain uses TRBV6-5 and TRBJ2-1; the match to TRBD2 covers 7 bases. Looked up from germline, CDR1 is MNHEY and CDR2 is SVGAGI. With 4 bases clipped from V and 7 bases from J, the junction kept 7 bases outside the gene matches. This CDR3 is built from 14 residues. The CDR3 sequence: CASSSPVGGNEQFF. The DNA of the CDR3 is TGTGCCAGCAGTTCTCCAGTGGGGGGGAATGAGCAGTTCTTC.

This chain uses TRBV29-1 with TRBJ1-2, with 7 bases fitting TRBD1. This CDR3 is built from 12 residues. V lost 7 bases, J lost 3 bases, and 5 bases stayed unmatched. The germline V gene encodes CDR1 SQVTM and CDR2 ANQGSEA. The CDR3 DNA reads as TGCAGCGCCGTAGACAGGGACTATGGCTACACCTTC. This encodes CSAVDRDYGYTF. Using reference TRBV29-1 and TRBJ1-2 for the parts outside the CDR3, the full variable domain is SAVISQKPSRDICQRGTSLTIQCQVDSQVTMMFWYRQQPGQSLTLIATANQGSEATYESGFVIDKFPISRPNLTFSTLTVSNMSPEDSSIYLCSAVDRDYGYTFGSGTRLTVV.

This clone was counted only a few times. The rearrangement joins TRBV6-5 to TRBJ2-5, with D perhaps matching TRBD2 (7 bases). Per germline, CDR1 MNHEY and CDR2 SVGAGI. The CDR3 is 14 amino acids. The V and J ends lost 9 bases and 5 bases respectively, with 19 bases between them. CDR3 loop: CASTTGGRRETQYF. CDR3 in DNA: TGTGCCAGTACGACGGGGGGCCGTCGGGAGACCCAGTACTTC.

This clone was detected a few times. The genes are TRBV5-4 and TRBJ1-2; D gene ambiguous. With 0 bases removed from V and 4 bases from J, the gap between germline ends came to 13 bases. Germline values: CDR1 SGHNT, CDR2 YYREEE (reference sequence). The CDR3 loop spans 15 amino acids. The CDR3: CASSLAVGELYGYTF. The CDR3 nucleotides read TGTGCCAGCAGCTTGGCCGTGGGAGAGCTCTATGGCTACACCTTC.

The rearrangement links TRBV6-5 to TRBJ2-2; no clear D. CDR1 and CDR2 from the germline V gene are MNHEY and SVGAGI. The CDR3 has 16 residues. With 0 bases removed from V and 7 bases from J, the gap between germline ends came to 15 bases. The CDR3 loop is CASSYSGPQVIGELFF. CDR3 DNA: TGTGCCAGCAGTTACTCGGGCCCCCAGGTCATCGGGGAGCTGTTTTTT.

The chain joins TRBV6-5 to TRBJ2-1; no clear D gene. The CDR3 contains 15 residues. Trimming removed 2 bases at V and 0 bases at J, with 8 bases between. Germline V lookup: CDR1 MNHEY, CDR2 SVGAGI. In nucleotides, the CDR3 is TGTGCCAGCAGTTACGGAGTGAGCTCCTACAATGAGCAGTTCTTC. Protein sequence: CASSYGVSSYNEQFF.

CDR3 region: CASSLWGQGVYQETQYF. The CDR3 nucleotides are TGTGCCAGCAGCTTGTGGGGACAGGGGGTCTATCAAGAGACCCAGTACTTC. The chain employs TRBV5-6 and TRBJ2-5, with TRBD1 matching over 11 bases. Per germline, CDR1 SGHDT and CDR2 YYEEEE. CDR3 size: 17 residues. The ends lost 1 base at V and 2 bases at J; junction bases unmatched: 7.

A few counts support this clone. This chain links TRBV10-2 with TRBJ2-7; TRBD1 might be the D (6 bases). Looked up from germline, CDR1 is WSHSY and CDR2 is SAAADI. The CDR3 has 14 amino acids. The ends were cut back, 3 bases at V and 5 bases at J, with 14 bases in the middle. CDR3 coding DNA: TGCGCCAGCAGTGAATGGCAGGGGACCGACGAGCAGTACTTC. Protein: CASSEWQGTDEQYF.

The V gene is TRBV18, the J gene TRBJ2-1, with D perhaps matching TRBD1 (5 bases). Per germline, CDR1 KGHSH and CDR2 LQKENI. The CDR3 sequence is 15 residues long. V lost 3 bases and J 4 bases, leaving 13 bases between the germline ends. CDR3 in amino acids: CASSPPARVYNEQFF. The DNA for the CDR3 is TGTGCCAGCTCACCCCCTGCCAGGGTGTACAATGAGCAGTTCTTC.